These 9 T cell receptor beta chains came from one sample sequenced in a study of blood T cell repertoires in COVID-19. Method: immunoSEQ multiplex PCR; TCRdb's copy keeps in-frame clones and lacks some. The data hold 200,000 to 300,000 clones, with approximately 89% observed a single time. Sequenced sample: peripheral blood. The receptors originated from a middle-aged man who had recovered from COVID-19.

The rearrangement links TRBV7-9 to TRBJ1-6, with 9 bases matching TRBD1. The CDR3 has 15 amino acids. The V gene's germline CDR1 is SEHNR and CDR2 FQNEAQ (reference sequence). Trimming at V came to 5 bases and at J to 7 bases, leaving 6 bases not matched to a gene. CDR3 bases: TGTGCCAGCAGCCCGGACAGGGGTTTGAATTCACCCCTCCACTTT. It translates to CASSPDRGLNSPLHF. The complete variable domain, with remaining parts taken from reference TRBV7-9 and TRBJ1-6, reads DTGVSQNPRHKITKRGQNVTFRCDPISEHNRLYWYRQTLGQGPEFLTYFQNEAQLEKSRLLSDRFSAERPKGSFSTLEIQRTEQGDSAMYLCASSPDRGLNSPLHFGNGTRLTVT.

V gene TRBV7-2 combines with J gene TRBJ2-1; 12 bases map to TRBD2. Germline-derived CDR1 and CDR2 are SGHTA and FQGNSA. The CDR3 extends over 18 amino acids. V lost 3 bases and J lost 0; bases outside the gene matches: 6. The DNA of the CDR3 is TGTGCCAGCAGCTTTCGGCTAGCGGGGGGGAGCTCCTACAATGAGCAGTTCTTC. Its translation: CASSFRLAGGSSYNEQFF.

The chain carries TRBV7-8 and TRBJ2-7, with D possibly TRBD1 on 7 matching bases. Germline V CDR1 and CDR2: SGHVS, FQNEAQ. This CDR3 has 17 residues. Trimming left V 2 bases short and J 0 bases short, with 17 bases between. CDR3 sequence: CASSLSARGVNSYEQYF. CDR3 sequence (DNA): TGTGCCAGCAGCTTATCGGCCAGGGGGGTTAACTCCTACGAGCAGTACTTC.

The chain carries TRBV9 and TRBJ2-1; D is perhaps TRBD1 (6 bases). Germline loops: CDR1 SGDLS, CDR2 YYNGEE. Trimming cost V 2 bases and J 2 bases, with 8 bases left between them. This CDR3 is 14 amino acids long. CDR3: CASSVRDTYNEQFF. CDR3 coding DNA: TGTGCCAGCAGCGTCCGGGACACCTACAATGAGCAGTTCTTC.

This clone has just one count. This chain joins TRBV7-6 and TRBJ2-5; 11 bases are shared with TRBD2. The V and J ends lost 7 bases and 3 bases, in that order; junction bases with no gene match: 7. Looked up from germline, CDR1 is SGHVS and CDR2 is FNYEAQ. CDR3 length equals 15 residues. The CDR3 sequence is CASMGLAVLEETQYF. The DNA for the CDR3 is TGTGCCAGCATGGGACTAGCGGTCCTCGAAGAGACCCAGTACTTC.

The V and J genes are TRBV9 and TRBJ2-7; D might be TRBD2 (7 bases). The germline CDR1 and CDR2 sequences are SGDLS and YYNGEE. The CDR3 is 15 amino acids. The germline V and J ends were trimmed by 6 bases and 1 base, with 17 bases remaining between them. The CDR3, as DNA: TGTGCCAGCACCAAAGGGGGGGGCTCTTCCTACGAGCAGTACTTC. Protein sequence: CASTKGGGSSYEQYF. Together with reference TRBV9 and TRBJ2-7, the CDR3 gives the full variable domain: DSGVTQTPKHLITATGQRVTLRCSPRSGDLSVYWYQQSLDQGLQFLIQYYNGEERAKGNILERFSAQQFPDLHSELNLSSLELGDSALYFCASTKGGGSSYEQYFGPGTRLTVT.

The chain has TRBV19 and TRBJ1-4; 7 nucleotides match TRBD1. The CDR3 is 15 residues long. Unmatched junction bases numbered 9, after V lost 4 bases and J lost 7 bases. Germline lookup yields CDR1 LNHDA and CDR2 SQIVND (reference sequence). CDR3 sequence: CASSRQGRLGEKLFF. As DNA, the CDR3 is TGTGCCAGTAGTAGACAGGGCCGCTTAGGTGAAAAACTGTTTTTT.

The CDR3 nucleotides read TGTGCCAGCAGCGCCCCGGGACTAGCAAAAGGGGCCGGGGAGCTGTTTTTT. As protein: CASSAPGLAKGAGELFF. The chain is built from TRBV9 and TRBJ2-2; TRBD2 matches 9 bases. CDR3 length: 17 residues. CDR1 is SGDLS, CDR2 YYNGEE, per germline. With V trimmed by 3 bases and J by 6 bases, 12 bases remained unmatched.

This clone has just one count. The chain has TRBV6-5 and TRBJ1-6, with 7 bases that match TRBD1. Looked up from germline, CDR1 is MNHEY and CDR2 is SVGAGI. The CDR3 consists of 15 residues. Losses at the gene ends were 0 bases for V and 6 bases for J; bases not matched to a gene: 2. CDR3 sequence (DNA): TGTGCCAGCAGTTACTCGGGGGACAGTAATTCACCCCTCCACTTT. Protein sequence: CASSYSGDSNSPLHF.